A single sample is the source of the 19 T cell receptor beta chains below, sequenced in a study of T-cell reconstitution after alpha-beta-depleted transplantation in children. As it was prepared, the TCRbeta library received unique molecular identifiers. TCRdb used MiXCR to reprocess the PCR reads, holding one entry per CDR3 protein. This table holds about 340,000 distinct CDR3 sequences, about a sixth found once. The specimen was PBMCs, mostly from graft donor cells, collected 360 days after TCRalphabeta/CD19-depleted stem cell transplant. All receptors come from a male patient under 10 years old who had a stem cell transplant for acute lymphoblastic leukemia, so the T cells may come from the graft donor.

V and J are TRBV5-1 and TRBJ2-3, with 12 nucleotides matching TRBD2. Germline values: CDR1 SGHRS, CDR2 YFSETQ. The CDR3 is 16 residues long. With 4 bases clipped from V and 0 bases from J, the junction kept 3 bases outside the gene matches. CDR3 protein: CASSPGLAGSTDTQYF. The CDR3 region has the DNA TGCGCCAGCAGCCCAGGACTAGCGGGGAGCACAGATACGCAGTATTTT.

The V gene is TRBV6-1, the J gene TRBJ2-5; weak D call: TRBD2 (5 bases). This CDR3 is 13 amino acids long. CDR1 is MNHNS and CDR2 is SASEGT in the germline V gene. V lost 8 bases to trimming and J lost 4 bases, with 14 bases between them. CDR3 sequence (DNA): TGTGCCAGCTCGGGCCGGGGTAGAGAGACCCAGTACTTC. It yields the protein CASSGRGRETQYF.

This clonotype was seen only a few times. V usage is TRBV27 and J usage is TRBJ2-1, with TRBD1 identical over 9 bases. V shed 5 bases and J 15 bases; nucleotides not matched to a gene: 11. The germline V gene encodes CDR1 MNHEY and CDR2 SMNVEV (reference sequence). The CDR3 spans 13 residues. CDR3 in amino acids: CASSLVEGTGLFF. The CDR3 DNA follows: TGTGCCAGCAGTCTTGTTGAGGGGACAGGGCTGTTCTTC.

This clonotype showed up many times. This chain uses TRBV12-3 or TRBV12-4 with TRBJ2-3; D remains unclear. The CDR3 runs to 11 residues. V was trimmed by 10 bases and J by 6 bases, leaving 11 bases between them. The CDR3 nucleotides read TGTGCCATCTTCCGATTTGATACGCAGTATTTT. This translates into CAIFRFDTQYF.

At least ten counts were recorded for this clonotype. This chain joins TRBV29-1 and TRBJ1-5, with D possibly being TRBD1 (6 bases). The CDR3 spans 13 residues. CDR1 SQVTM and CDR2 ANQGSEA come from the germline V gene. Trimming pared 6 bases from V and 6 bases from J, leaving 15 bases between. In nucleotides, the CDR3 is TGCAGCGTGGGGACATCGGGGGGTCAGCCCCAGCATTTT. This encodes CSVGTSGGQPQHF.

The table lists this clonotype with a few counts. The V and J genes are TRBV5-6 and TRBJ1-5, with D possibly being TRBD1 (6 bases). Germline V CDR1 and CDR2: SGHDT, YYEEEE. With 4 bases removed from V and 5 bases from J, the gap between germline ends came to 16 bases. This CDR3 has 15 amino acids. CDR3 sequence: CASSRKQGIYQPQHF. The CDR3 coding sequence is TGTGCCAGCAGCCGGAAACAGGGCATTTATCAGCCCCAGCATTTT.

This clonotype was picked up many times. The chain recombines TRBV6-2 or TRBV6-3 with TRBJ2-7; 7 nucleotides align to TRBD2. Germline V gene data show CDR1 as MNHEY and CDR2 as SVGEGT. The trim removed 8 bases at V and 1 base at J, leaving 5 bases unmatched. The CDR3 loop spans 13 amino acids. The CDR3 is CASRRGGSYEQYF. CDR3 DNA sequence: TGTGCCAGCCGGCGGGGAGGGTCCTACGAGCAGTACTTC.

In this sample, this clonotype turned up many times. The V and J genes are TRBV4-2 and TRBJ2-5, with D maybe TRBD1 (6 bases). The CDR3 contains 13 residues. The germline V gene has CDR1 LGHNA and CDR2 YNFKEQ. V lost 4 bases, J lost 4 bases, and 10 bases lay in between. The CDR3: CASSPRGRETQYF. Written as DNA, the CDR3 is TGTGCCAGCAGCCCGAGGGGGAGAGAGACCCAGTACTTC.

This clonotype was observed a handful of times. V is TRBV6-5 and J is TRBJ2-5; D is unclear. Trimming stripped 2 bases from V and 4 bases from J, with 14 bases between. This CDR3 contains 15 residues. Germline-derived CDR1 and CDR2 are MNHEY and SVGAGI. The CDR3 here is CASSYTPNPGETQYF. The CDR3 bases are TGTGCCAGCAGTTACACACCTAACCCCGGAGAGACCCAGTACTTC.

This clonotype has a handful of counts. This rearrangement joins TRBV20-1 to TRBJ2-3, with 13 positions matching TRBD2. This CDR3 has 18 residues. CDR1 is DFQATT, CDR2 SNEGSKA, per germline (reference sequence). The J segment lost 1 base and the V segment lost 2 bases, leaving 9 bases of the junction unmatched. CDR3 in DNA: TGCAGTGCTAGACCCTTAGGGACTAGCGGGATAGGCACAGATACGCAGTATTTT. It specifies CSARPLGTSGIGTDTQYF.

In this sample, this clonotype turned up many times. J is TRBJ1-1 and V is TRBV9; maybe TRBD1 (6 bases). The CDR3 runs 15 residues. Germline V gene lookup returns CDR1 SGDLS and CDR2 YYNGEE. Deletions cut 0 bases from V and 3 bases from J, with 12 bases between. CDR3 nucleotide sequence: TGTGCCAGCAGCGTAGCCGGGGGCGGGGACACTGAAGCTTTCTTT. Its protein product is CASSVAGGGDTEAFF.

The chain carries TRBV20-1 and TRBJ2-7, with D perhaps matching TRBD1 (5 bases). CDR3 size: 14 residues. V was clipped by 0 bases and J by 6 bases, with 15 bases between them. Germline V lookup: CDR1 DFQATT, CDR2 SNEGSKA (reference sequence). The CDR3 sequence: CSARDPRRGFEQYF. CDR3 in DNA: TGCAGTGCTAGAGACCCGAGAAGGGGTTTCGAGCAGTACTTC.

There are many counts of this clonotype. This chain connects TRBV28 to TRBJ1-1; possible D gene TRBD1, 6 bases. The CDR3 consists of 14 residues. V was shortened by 8 bases and J by 4 bases, with 17 bases between the two germline ends. Germline V CDR1 and CDR2: MDHEN, SYDVKM. The CDR3 loop reads CASWTRQGGTEAFF. DNA for the CDR3: TGTGCCAGCTGGACAAGGCAAGGGGGCACTGAAGCTTTCTTT. The entire variable domain, with the rest obtained from reference TRBV28 and TRBJ1-1, is as follows: DVKVTQSSRYLVKRTGEKVFLECVQDMDHENMFWYRQDPGLGLRLIYFSYDVKMKEKGDIPEGYSVSREKKERFSLILESASTNQTSMYLCASWTRQGGTEAFFGQGTRLTVV.

V usage is TRBV5-1 and J usage is TRBJ2-5; 7 positions match TRBD1. V was pared by 3 bases and J by 0 bases, with 5 bases of the junction left unmatched. Germline CDR1 reads SGHRS; CDR2 reads YFSETQ. CDR3 length equals 15 residues. The CDR3 region has the DNA TGCGCCAGCAGCTCGCCGGGACAGAACCAAGAGACCCAGTACTTC. The encoded protein is CASSSPGQNQETQYF.

As concerns this clonotype: Relative to the germline gene, one junction end is altered; a read error may explain this. This chain links TRBV20-1 with TRBJ2-1; 7 nucleotides agree with TRBD2. The CDR3 is 14 amino acids. From germline, CDR1 is DFQATT and CDR2 SNEGSKA (reference sequence). CDR3 DNA: TGCAGTGCCGCCAGCGGGGCCTATTACAATGGGCAGTTCTTC. It translates to CSAASGAYYNGQFF.

This clonotype has only one observation. The V gene is TRBV7-2, the J gene TRBJ1-2; D ambiguous. The germline CDR1 and CDR2 sequences are SGHTA and FQGNSA. Trimming took 1 base from V and 0 from J, leaving 6 bases between them. This CDR3 has 14 amino acids. This chain's CDR3 is CASSLGVPNYGYTF. CDR3 nucleotide sequence: TGTGCCAGCAGCTTAGGGGTTCCTAACTATGGCTACACCTTC.

This chain joins TRBV5-1 and TRBJ2-3; D possibly corresponds to TRBD2 (6 bases). Germline V gene lookup returns CDR1 SGHRS and CDR2 YFSETQ. The V end was cut by 2 bases, the J end by 4 bases, with 17 bases between. This CDR3 comprises 16 residues. The DNA for the CDR3 is TGCGCCAGCAGCTTCCTAGCGTCCCGAGGGCCAGATACGCAGTATTTT. Protein sequence: CASSFLASRGPDTQYF.

V gene TRBV4-1 combines with J gene TRBJ1-5, with a weak D call TRBD1 (6 bases). The germline gives CDR1 MGHRA, CDR2 YSYEKL. V dropped 0 bases and J dropped 1 base, with 10 bases sitting between them. This CDR3 is built from 16 residues. The CDR3 DNA follows: TGCGCCAGCAGCCAAGATGGGGGCAGGAGCAATCAGCCCCAGCATTTT. Protein product: CASSQDGGRSNQPQHF.

This clonotype has a count of ten or more. The V gene is TRBV4-3, the J gene TRBJ2-7; possible D gene TRBD1, 6 bases. Trimming removed 3 bases from V and 5 bases from J, with 14 bases in between. Germline assignment: CDR1 LGHNA and CDR2 YSLEER. The length of the CDR3 is 14 residues. The CDR3 sequence is CASSHSTGRHEQYF. The CDR3 DNA is TGCGCCAGCAGCCATTCCACAGGGCGGCACGAGCAGTACTTC.